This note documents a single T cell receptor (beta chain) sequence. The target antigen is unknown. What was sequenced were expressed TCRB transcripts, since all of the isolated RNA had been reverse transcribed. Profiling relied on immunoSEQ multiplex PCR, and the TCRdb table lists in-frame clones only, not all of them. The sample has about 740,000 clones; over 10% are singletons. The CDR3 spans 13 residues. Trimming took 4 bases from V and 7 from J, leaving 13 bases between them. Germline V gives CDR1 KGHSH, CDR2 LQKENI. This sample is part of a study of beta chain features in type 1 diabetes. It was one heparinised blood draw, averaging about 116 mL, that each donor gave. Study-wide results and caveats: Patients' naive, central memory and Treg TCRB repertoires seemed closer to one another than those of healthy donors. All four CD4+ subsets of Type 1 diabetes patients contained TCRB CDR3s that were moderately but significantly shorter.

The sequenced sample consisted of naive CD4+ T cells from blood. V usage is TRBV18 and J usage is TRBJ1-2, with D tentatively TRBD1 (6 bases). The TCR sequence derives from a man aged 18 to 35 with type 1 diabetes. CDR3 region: CASSLSQQGGYTF. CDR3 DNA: TGTGCCAGCTCACTCTCTCAACAGGGTGGCTACACCTTC.